A selection of T cell receptor beta chains follows, all from one sample in a study of naive and memory T cell subsets. One entry per CDR3 protein results from TCRdb running MiXCR on the UMI-ligation and nested PCR reads. The sample yields 77,000 or so distinct CDR3 sequences, over 10% seen once. Input material: central memory CD4+ T cells from blood. The receptors here all came from a human donor in good health. Each CDR3 is given with its conserved first and last residue. The D gene is left open where the match is weak. Clone size is shown for a subset of rows, as once, few, many or a class of expanded clone.

j_gene: TRBJ2-3
d_gene: TRBD2
abundance: few
v_gene: TRBV5-1
CDR3aa: CASGTSGSTDTQYF
CDR3nt: TGCGCCAGCGGAACTAGCGGGAGCACAGATACGCAGTATTTT

j_gene: TRBJ2-3
d_gene: TRBD2
abundance: few
v_gene: TRBV7-2
CDR3aa: CASSESGGRATDTQYF
CDR3nt: TGTGCCAGCAGCGAATCTGGCGGGAGAGCCACAGATACGCAGTATTTT

j_gene: TRBJ1-5
d_gene: -
abundance: -
v_gene: TRBV3-1
CDR3aa: CASSQVPGTGQPQHF
CDR3nt: TGTGCCAGCAGCCAAGTCCCGGGGACGGGTCAGCCCCAGCATTTT

j_gene: TRBJ2-1
d_gene: TRBD2
abundance: few
v_gene: TRBV20-1
CDR3aa: CSAHTSAGRHEQFF
CDR3nt: TGCAGTGCCCATACTAGCGCCGGAAGGCATGAGCAGTTCTTC

j_gene: TRBJ1-5
d_gene: -
abundance: -
v_gene: TRBV6-1
CDR3aa: CATVLDSYQPQHF
CDR3nt: TGTGCCACGGTGTTAGACAGTTATCAGCCCCAGCATTTT

j_gene: TRBJ1-4
d_gene: -
abundance: many
v_gene: TRBV28
CDR3aa: CASSLLSSGGYEKLFF
CDR3nt: TGTGCCAGCAGTTTACTGTCGTCCGGCGGATATGAAAAACTGTTTTTT

j_gene: TRBJ2-7
d_gene: -
abundance: -
v_gene: TRBV29-1
CDR3aa: CSVLGGLEQYF
CDR3nt: TGCAGCGTGCTCGGCGGGCTCGAGCAGTACTTC

j_gene: TRBJ1-1
d_gene: -
abundance: -
v_gene: TRBV3-1
CDR3aa: CASSQEGITEAFF
CDR3nt: TGTGCCAGCAGCCAAGAGGGTATCACTGAAGCTTTCTTT

j_gene: TRBJ2-7
d_gene: TRBD1
abundance: many
v_gene: TRBV7-6
CDR3aa: CASSLAPTGGLYEQYF
CDR3nt: TGTGCCAGCAGCTTAGCGCCGACAGGGGGACTATACGAGCAGTACTTC

j_gene: TRBJ2-1
d_gene: TRBD2
abundance: -
v_gene: TRBV20-1
CDR3aa: CSATRGGSGDEQFF
CDR3nt: TGCAGTGCTACCCGCGGCGGGAGTGGCGATGAGCAGTTCTTC

j_gene: TRBJ2-1
d_gene: TRBD2
abundance: -
v_gene: TRBV20-1
CDR3aa: CSAQISGRSFGNEQFF
CDR3nt: TGCAGTGCCCAGATTAGCGGGAGGTCTTTTGGGAATGAGCAGTTCTTC

j_gene: TRBJ2-1
d_gene: TRBD2
abundance: many
v_gene: TRBV20-1
CDR3aa: CSARGASGRSYNEQFF
CDR3nt: TGCAGTGCTAGAGGGGCTAGCGGACGCTCCTACAATGAGCAGTTCTTC

j_gene: TRBJ2-2
d_gene: -
abundance: -
v_gene: TRBV28
CDR3aa: CASIPPGARGELFF
CDR3nt: TGTGCCAGCATCCCCCCGGGGGCCCGGGGGGAGCTGTTTTTT

j_gene: TRBJ1-2
d_gene: TRBD1
abundance: many
v_gene: TRBV29-1
CDR3aa: CSVDGTGGNYGYTF
CDR3nt: TGCAGCGTTGATGGGACAGGGGGCAACTATGGCTACACCTTC

j_gene: TRBJ1-5
d_gene: -
abundance: -
v_gene: TRBV12-3/TRBV12-4
CDR3aa: CASSPTRGLAGPQHF
CDR3nt: TGTGCCAGCAGTCCGACAAGAGGTCTGGCGGGGCCCCAGCATTTT

j_gene: TRBJ1-1
d_gene: -
abundance: -
v_gene: TRBV4-1
CDR3aa: CASSQETVRGTEAFF
CDR3nt: TGCGCCAGCAGCCAAGAAACGGTACGTGGGACTGAAGCTTTCTTT

j_gene: TRBJ2-1
d_gene: TRBD2
abundance: -
v_gene: TRBV14
CDR3aa: CASSQAGTSGSRQFF
CDR3nt: TGTGCCAGCAGCCAAGCCGGGACTAGCGGCTCGCGGCAGTTCTTC

j_gene: TRBJ1-1
d_gene: -
abundance: few
v_gene: TRBV5-6
CDR3aa: CASSTDTSRFF
CDR3nt: TGTGCCAGCAGCACCGACACCAGCCGGTTCTTT

j_gene: TRBJ2-7
d_gene: TRBD2
abundance: many
v_gene: TRBV20-1
CDR3aa: CSASPGTSGIYEQYF
CDR3nt: TGCAGTGCTAGCCCCGGGACTAGCGGAATCTACGAGCAGTACTTC

j_gene: TRBJ2-4
d_gene: -
abundance: -
v_gene: TRBV27
CDR3aa: CASSLWAAGTKNIQYF
CDR3nt: TGTGCCAGCAGTTTATGGGCAGCAGGTACCAAAAACATTCAGTACTTC

j_gene: TRBJ2-5
d_gene: TRBD2
abundance: -
v_gene: TRBV29-1
CDR3aa: CSVGDGGETQYF
CDR3nt: TGCAGCGTTGGGGACGGGGGGGAGACCCAGTACTTC

j_gene: TRBJ2-6
d_gene: -
abundance: -
v_gene: TRBV7-9
CDR3aa: CASSFYLPGANVLTF
CDR3nt: TGTGCCAGCAGCTTCTACCTACCTGGGGCCAACGTCCTGACTTTC

j_gene: TRBJ2-2
d_gene: -
abundance: few
v_gene: TRBV18
CDR3aa: CASSRAGELFF
CDR3nt: TGTGCCAGCTCACGGGCCGGGGAGCTGTTTTTT

j_gene: TRBJ1-1
d_gene: -
abundance: many
v_gene: TRBV4-2
CDR3aa: CASRRGETTLNTEAFF
CDR3nt: TGTGCCAGCCGCCGCGGGGAGACAACTTTGAACACTGAAGCTTTCTTT

j_gene: TRBJ2-3
d_gene: TRBD2
abundance: many
v_gene: TRBV20-1
CDR3aa: CSAIALLAGGSDTQYF
CDR3nt: TGCAGTGCTATTGCATTACTAGCGGGAGGCTCAGATACGCAGTATTTT

j_gene: TRBJ2-3
d_gene: -
abundance: -
v_gene: TRBV5-4
CDR3aa: CASSLFGGTADTQYF
CDR3nt: TGTGCCAGCAGCTTGTTCGGAGGAACAGCGGATACGCAGTATTTT

j_gene: TRBJ2-1
d_gene: TRBD2
abundance: few
v_gene: TRBV18
CDR3aa: CASSPRLAGYNEQFF
CDR3nt: TGTGCCAGCTCACCACGACTAGCGGGGTACAATGAGCAGTTCTTC

j_gene: TRBJ2-7
d_gene: TRBD2
abundance: many
v_gene: TRBV15
CDR3aa: CATSRGQLAGEYEQYF
CDR3nt: TGTGCCACCAGCAGAGGACAACTAGCGGGAGAATACGAGCAGTACTTC

j_gene: TRBJ1-3
d_gene: -
abundance: many
v_gene: TRBV7-9
CDR3aa: CASSLEEGAGNTIYF
CDR3nt: TGTGCCAGCAGCTTAGAGGAGGGAGCTGGAAACACCATATATTTT

j_gene: TRBJ2-7
d_gene: TRBD1
abundance: many
v_gene: TRBV29-1
CDR3aa: CSARQGNYEQYF
CDR3nt: TGCAGCGCACGACAGGGGAACTACGAGCAGTACTTC

j_gene: TRBJ2-5
d_gene: TRBD2
abundance: few
v_gene: TRBV5-1
CDR3aa: CASSSSGSGGETQYF
CDR3nt: TGCGCCAGCAGCTCTAGCGGGAGTGGTGGAGAGACCCAGTACTTC

j_gene: TRBJ2-2
d_gene: -
abundance: -
v_gene: TRBV2
CDR3aa: CASSENPANTGELFF
CDR3nt: TGTGCCAGCAGTGAAAATCCGGCGAACACCGGGGAGCTGTTTTTT

j_gene: TRBJ2-7
d_gene: TRBD2
abundance: -
v_gene: TRBV20-1
CDR3aa: CSAAGTVYESGALQYF
CDR3nt: TGCAGTGCAGCAGGGACTGTATACGAGAGCGGGGCCTTACAGTACTTC

j_gene: TRBJ1-4
d_gene: -
abundance: few
v_gene: TRBV20-1
CDR3aa: CSARKEKLFF
CDR3nt: TGCAGTGCTAGGAAAGAAAAACTGTTTTTT

j_gene: TRBJ2-1
d_gene: TRBD2
abundance: -
v_gene: TRBV5-1
CDR3aa: CASSLEERTSYNEQFF
CDR3nt: TGCGCCAGCAGCTTGGAAGAGAGGACTAGCTACAATGAGCAGTTCTTC

j_gene: TRBJ1-2
d_gene: -
abundance: -
v_gene: TRBV5-1
CDR3aa: CASSLDFGYGYTF
CDR3nt: TGCGCCAGCAGCTTGGATTTTGGATATGGCTACACCTTC

j_gene: TRBJ2-7
d_gene: TRBD2
abundance: -
v_gene: TRBV6-2/TRBV6-3
CDR3aa: CASSRWSRGLAGTYEQYF
CDR3nt: TGTGCCAGCAGCCGCTGGAGTAGGGGACTAGCGGGAACATACGAGCAGTACTTC

j_gene: TRBJ2-1
d_gene: TRBD1
abundance: few
v_gene: TRBV3-1
CDR3aa: CASSPRQGVRVNEQFF
CDR3nt: TGTGCCAGCAGCCCAAGACAGGGAGTGAGGGTGAATGAGCAGTTCTTC

j_gene: TRBJ1-4
d_gene: -
abundance: few
v_gene: TRBV28
CDR3aa: CASSIGAEKLFF
CDR3nt: TGTGCCAGCAGTATCGGGGCTGAAAAACTGTTTTTT

j_gene: TRBJ2-7
d_gene: -
abundance: -
v_gene: TRBV5-1
CDR3aa: CASRGTLSSYEQYF
CDR3nt: TGCGCCAGCAGGGGGACATTGAGCTCCTACGAGCAGTACTTC

j_gene: TRBJ1-1
d_gene: TRBD1
abundance: -
v_gene: TRBV6-2/TRBV6-3
CDR3aa: CASSYSPGQGATEAFF
CDR3nt: TGTGCCAGCAGTTACTCTCCGGGACAGGGGGCGACTGAAGCTTTCTTT

j_gene: TRBJ2-1
d_gene: TRBD2
abundance: many
v_gene: TRBV9
CDR3aa: CASSVEGGRAWDEQFF
CDR3nt: TGTGCCAGCAGCGTCGAGGGCGGGAGGGCCTGGGATGAGCAGTTCTTC

j_gene: TRBJ1-1
d_gene: -
abundance: many
v_gene: TRBV6-1
CDR3aa: CASSVQGNTEAFF
CDR3nt: TGTGCCAGCAGTGTACAGGGGAACACTGAAGCTTTCTTT

j_gene: TRBJ2-1
d_gene: TRBD2
abundance: -
v_gene: TRBV2
CDR3aa: CASSTDSLAGNEQFF
CDR3nt: TGTGCCAGCAGCACCGATTCACTAGCGGGCAATGAGCAGTTCTTC

j_gene: TRBJ1-1
d_gene: -
abundance: few
v_gene: TRBV28
CDR3aa: CASSLRRQLNTEAFF
CDR3nt: TGTGCCAGCAGTTTAAGGCGGCAATTGAACACTGAAGCTTTCTTT

j_gene: TRBJ2-7
d_gene: TRBD1
abundance: once
v_gene: TRBV7-2
CDR3aa: CASRFNGQGGHEQYF
CDR3nt: TGTGCCAGCAGGTTCAACGGACAGGGGGGACACGAGCAGTACTTC

j_gene: TRBJ1-1
d_gene: -
abundance: -
v_gene: TRBV7-3
CDR3aa: CASSLLGGTEAFF
CDR3nt: TGTGCCAGCAGCTTATTGGGGGGAACTGAAGCTTTCTTT

j_gene: TRBJ1-5
d_gene: TRBD1
abundance: few
v_gene: TRBV6-5
CDR3aa: CASRSDRGSSQPQHF
CDR3nt: TGTGCCAGCAGATCGGACAGGGGGTCGAGTCAGCCCCAGCATTTT

j_gene: TRBJ2-2
d_gene: -
abundance: -
v_gene: TRBV29-1
CDR3aa: CSVEGRSGGELFF
CDR3nt: TGCAGCGTTGAAGGACGGAGTGGCGGGGAGCTGTTTTTT

j_gene: TRBJ2-2
d_gene: TRBD1
abundance: few
v_gene: TRBV4-3
CDR3aa: CASSRGTGYTGELFF
CDR3nt: TGCGCCAGCAGCCGCGGGACAGGGTACACCGGGGAGCTGTTTTTT

j_gene: TRBJ2-3
d_gene: TRBD2
abundance: many
v_gene: TRBV14
CDR3aa: CASSQAGLAGDTQYF
CDR3nt: TGTGCCAGCAGCCAAGCTGGACTAGCCGGAGATACGCAGTATTTT

j_gene: TRBJ2-1
d_gene: -
abundance: -
v_gene: TRBV3-1
CDR3aa: CASSQAGRDGTEQFF
CDR3nt: TGTGCCAGCAGCCAAGCTGGCCGCGACGGGACTGAGCAGTTCTTC

j_gene: TRBJ2-3
d_gene: TRBD2
abundance: few
v_gene: TRBV20-1
CDR3aa: CSAGTSGGTDTQYF
CDR3nt: TGCAGTGCCGGGACTAGCGGGGGCACAGATACGCAGTATTTT

j_gene: TRBJ1-1
d_gene: TRBD1
abundance: -
v_gene: TRBV29-1
CDR3aa: CSVTRGFMNTEAFF
CDR3nt: TGCAGCGTCACCAGGGGGTTTATGAACACTGAAGCTTTCTTT

j_gene: TRBJ2-1
d_gene: -
abundance: many
v_gene: TRBV11-2
CDR3aa: CASSLAGANDNEQFF
CDR3nt: TGTGCCAGCAGCTTAGCGGGAGCAAACGACAATGAGCAGTTCTTC

j_gene: TRBJ2-3
d_gene: TRBD2
abundance: few
v_gene: TRBV19
CDR3aa: CASTRTSGNSDTQYF
CDR3nt: TGTGCCAGTACTAGGACTAGCGGGAATTCAGATACGCAGTATTTT